These 10 T cell receptor beta chains were all obtained from the same sample, sequenced in a study of T cell repertoires in cytomegalovirus infection. TCRdb re-analysed the reads in MiXCR, keeping a single row per CDR3 protein. The sample carries more than 250,000 distinct CDR3 sequences, roughly 25% recorded once. These receptors have no known antigen. The sequences come from cultured PBMCs, collected from culture after CMV antigen stimulation. Receptors originate from a human donor in good health (CMV status not recorded). Some clones in this sample may be carry-over from other donors' samples.

The chain recombines TRBV10-2 with TRBJ1-1; D ambiguous. The CDR3 contains 14 residues. From germline, CDR1 is WSHSY and CDR2 SAAADI. Trimming pared 3 bases from V and 1 base from J, leaving 9 bases between. Here the CDR3 DNA reads TGCGCCAGCAGTGATGTCGGTTCGAACACTGAAGCTTTCTTT. It yields the protein CASSDVGSNTEAFF.

This clonotype was picked up a small number of times. The rearrangement joins TRBV11-3 to TRBJ1-1; D remains ambiguous. The V and J ends lost 5 bases and 2 bases respectively, with 18 bases between them. This CDR3 contains 16 residues. Germline lookup yields CDR1 SGHNT and CDR2 YENEEA. CDR3 nucleotide sequence: TGTGCCAGCAGCGAACAGATCCGGTACCCCAACACTGAAGCTTTCTTT. Encoded protein: CASSEQIRYPNTEAFF.

The gene calls are TRBV7-8 and TRBJ1-2, with 9 positions matching TRBD1. This CDR3 is 16 amino acids long. CDR1 and CDR2 from the germline V gene are SGHVS and FQNEAQ. V shed 5 bases and J 5 bases; nucleotides not matched to a gene: 12. In DNA, the CDR3 is TGTGCCAGCAGCGACCCGGGACAGGGTTTGCGGTATGGCTACACCTTC. Protein sequence: CASSDPGQGLRYGYTF. Drawing the rest from reference TRBV7-8 and TRBJ1-2, the complete variable domain is GAGVSQSPRYKVAKRGQDVALRCDPISGHVSLFWYQQALGQGPEFLTYFQNEAQLDKSGLPSDRFFAERPEGSVSTLKIQRTQQEDSAVYLCASSDPGQGLRYGYTFGSGTRLTVV.

This clonotype was recorded at least ten times. V gene TRBV19 combines with J gene TRBJ1-1; D uncertain. Germline V lookup: CDR1 LNHDA, CDR2 SQIVND (reference sequence). Trimming pared 4 bases from V and 8 bases from J, leaving 11 bases between. The CDR3 is made up of 12 amino acids. CDR3 protein: CASSNSDAEAFF. CDR3 in DNA: TGTGCCAGTAGTAACAGCGACGCGGAAGCTTTCTTT.

This chain connects TRBV7-2 to TRBJ1-2; D not resolved. V lost 5 bases, J lost 13 bases, and 14 bases lay in between. The germline V gene has CDR1 SGHTA and CDR2 FQGNSA. This CDR3 has 11 residues. This CDR3 reads CASSLNGRSTF. In DNA form, the CDR3 reads TGTGCCAGCAGCCTAAATGGGAGGAGCACCTTC.

The sample holds a few counts of this clonotype. The J gene is TRBJ2-3, the V gene TRBV7-9, with 9 bases lining up with TRBD2. CDR1 and CDR2 from the germline V gene are SEHNR and FQNEAQ (reference sequence). The CDR3 length is 16 residues. Unmatched junction bases numbered 7, after V lost 5 bases and J lost 1 base. The CDR3 loop is CASSDRLAEGTDTQYF. CDR3 nucleotide sequence: TGTGCCAGCAGCGACCGACTAGCGGAGGGCACAGATACGCAGTATTTT.

This clonotype was seen at least ten times. V is TRBV7-2 and J is TRBJ2-5; 9 nucleotides match TRBD2. CDR1 SGHTA and CDR2 FQGNSA come from the germline V gene. This CDR3 is built from 15 residues. The V gene end was trimmed by 6 bases and the J gene end by 6 bases; junction bases not matched to a gene: 11. In nucleotides, the CDR3 is TGTGCCAGCAGAGATCAAGCTAGCGGGATAAAGACCCAGTACTTC. Its translation: CASRDQASGIKTQYF.

DNA of the CDR3: TGTGCCAGCAGCTGGGGTCAGGGTTCCTATGGCTACACCTTC. It yields the protein CASSWGQGSYGYTF. The V call is TRBV5-6, the J call TRBJ1-2; D is perhaps TRBD1 (5 bases). Germline-derived CDR1 and CDR2 are SGHDT and YYEEEE. This CDR3 contains 14 residues. V shed 3 bases and J shed 4 bases, with 13 bases lying between them.

V gene TRBV4-1 combines with J gene TRBJ1-3; D ambiguous. The CDR3 totals 16 residues. Between the trimmed V and J ends, which lost 1 base and 0 bases, there was a span of 10 bases. Germline loops: CDR1 MGHRA, CDR2 YSYEKL. For the CDR3, the DNA is TGCGCCAGCAGCCAAGTAGCAGAACGCTCTGGAAACACCATATATTTT. Translation: CASSQVAERSGNTIYF.

This clonotype was picked up many times. The chain uses TRBV7-2 and TRBJ1-1; TRBD1 might be the D (6 bases). With 3 bases removed from V and 5 bases from J, the gap between germline ends came to 13 bases. The length of the CDR3 is 14 residues. Germline V gives CDR1 SGHTA, CDR2 FQGNSA. DNA of the CDR3: TGTGCCAGCAGCTTTAGGGGGAGGGAGACTGAAGCTTTCTTT. Its translation is CASSFRGRETEAFF.